This T cell receptor (beta chain) was sequenced for a study of T cell responses to AZD1222 COVID-19 vaccine. Germline CDR1 and CDR2: KGHSH and LQKENI. This CDR3 has 13 residues. The V and J ends lost 6 bases and 0 bases respectively, with 9 bases between them. Profiling relied on immunoSEQ multiplex PCR, and the TCRdb table lists in-frame clones only, not all of them. The sample yields 35,000 to 45,000 clones, around 80% seen once. In the case of this clone: Its antigen is not known.

Whole-study findings and limits: With dominance at 160-218 and 743-854, vaccine-associated CD4 TCRs spanned spike.

Material: peripheral blood, obtained on day 0 of AZD1222 vaccination. V and J are TRBV18 and TRBJ2-7; D tentatively fits TRBD1 or TRBD2 (5 bases each). The TCR was taken from an adult in good health. CDR3 in DNA: TGTGCCAGCTCGTCAGGGAGCTCCTACGAGCAGTACTTC. Its translation: CASSSGSSYEQYF.